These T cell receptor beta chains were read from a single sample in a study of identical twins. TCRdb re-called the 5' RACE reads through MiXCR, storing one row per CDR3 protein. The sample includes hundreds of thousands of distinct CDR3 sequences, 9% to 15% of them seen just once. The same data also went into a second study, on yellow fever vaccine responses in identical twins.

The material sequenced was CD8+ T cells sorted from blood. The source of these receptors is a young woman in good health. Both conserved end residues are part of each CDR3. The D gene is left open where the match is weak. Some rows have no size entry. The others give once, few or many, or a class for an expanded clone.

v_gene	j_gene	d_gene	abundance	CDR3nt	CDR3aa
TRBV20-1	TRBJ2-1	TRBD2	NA	TGCAGTGCTAGAGATTCGCTAGCGGGGGTAAGCTCCTACAATGAGCAGTTCTTC	CSARDSLAGVSSYNEQFF
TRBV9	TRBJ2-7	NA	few	TGTGCCAGCAGCGTCGAGGACCGATCCTACGAGCAGTACTTC	CASSVEDRSYEQYF
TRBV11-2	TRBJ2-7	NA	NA	TGTGCCAGCAGCTTTGAGAGGGCTTCTAACTACGAGCAGTACTTC	CASSFERASNYEQYF
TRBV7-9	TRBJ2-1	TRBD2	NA	TGTGCCCGCAGCCAAGGCGGGGGGCACAATGAGCAGTTCTTC	CARSQGGGHNEQFF
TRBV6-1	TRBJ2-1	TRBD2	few	TGTGCCAGCAGTGCGGGACTAGAAGTCAATGAGCAGTTCTTC	CASSAGLEVNEQFF
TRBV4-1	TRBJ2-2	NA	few	TGCGCCAGCAGCCAAGAGTCCTCAACCGGGGAGCTGTTTTTT	CASSQESSTGELFF
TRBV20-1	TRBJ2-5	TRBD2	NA	TGCAGTGCAGACGTCGGGGGAGGGCTGGAGACCCAGTACTTC	CSADVGGGLETQYF
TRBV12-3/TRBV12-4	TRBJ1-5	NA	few	TGTGCCAGCAGCCCTGGGGGGCCCGATCAGCCCCAGCATTTT	CASSPGGPDQPQHF
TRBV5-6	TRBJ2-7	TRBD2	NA	TGTGCCAGCAGCTCTAACTTAGCGGGGGTCTCCTACGAGCAGTACTTC	CASSSNLAGVSYEQYF
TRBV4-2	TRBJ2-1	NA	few	TGTGCCAGCAGCCAAGTGCCTAGCGTGGACAATGAGCAGTTCTTC	CASSQVPSVDNEQFF
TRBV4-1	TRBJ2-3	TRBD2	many	TGCGCCAGCAGCCAAGATATCCTAGCGGAGCCCCCCACAGATACGCAGTATTTT	CASSQDILAEPPTDTQYF
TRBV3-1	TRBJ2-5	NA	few	TGTGCCAGCAGCCAAGATAGGATAGGGACTTACCAAGAGACCCAGTACTTC	CASSQDRIGTYQETQYF
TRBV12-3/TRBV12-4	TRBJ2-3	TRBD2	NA	TGTGCCAGCAGTCCAGGGGCGGGGGGGAGCACAGATACGCAGTATTTT	CASSPGAGGSTDTQYF
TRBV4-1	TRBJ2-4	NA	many	TGCGCCAGCAGCTCGGCGGGAAAAAACATTCAGTACTTC	CASSSAGKNIQYF
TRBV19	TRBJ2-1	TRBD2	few	TGTGCCAGTAGTATAGATCTGACTAGCGGGGGTGGTGATGAGCAGTTCTTC	CASSIDLTSGGGDEQFF
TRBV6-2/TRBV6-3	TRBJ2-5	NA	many	TGTGCCAGCAGTGAGGGGGGTAGCGATTCAGAGACCCAGTACTTC	CASSEGGSDSETQYF
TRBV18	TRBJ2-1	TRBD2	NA	TGTGCCAGCTCACCACCGGGTAGCGGGAGGATTTATGGTGAGCAGTTCTTC	CASSPPGSGRIYGEQFF
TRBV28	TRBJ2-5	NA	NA	TGTGCCAGCAGTTTATTGTTGGGGGACCAAGAGACCCAGTACTTC	CASSLLLGDQETQYF
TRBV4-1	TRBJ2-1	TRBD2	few	TGCGCCAGCAGCCAAGATCCGCCGCTAGCGGACCTCAATGAGCAGTTCTTC	CASSQDPPLADLNEQFF
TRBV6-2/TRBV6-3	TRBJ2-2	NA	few	TGTGCCAGCAGTTACGGTGGAACAGGAGCCGAGGGGGAGCTGTTTTTT	CASSYGGTGAEGELFF
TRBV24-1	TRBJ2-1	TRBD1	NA	TGTGCCACCAGTGATTTTTCTACAGGGGAAAATAGCGATGAGCAGTTCTTC	CATSDFSTGENSDEQFF
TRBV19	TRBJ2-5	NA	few	TGTGCCAGTAGTATAGTATTGGGCAGAGAGACCCAGTACTTC	CASSIVLGRETQYF
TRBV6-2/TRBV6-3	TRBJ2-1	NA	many	TGTGCCAGCGTCCAGGGCGACTACAATGAGCAGTTCTTC	CASVQGDYNEQFF
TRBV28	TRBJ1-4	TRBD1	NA	TGTGCCAGCAGCGAAGACAGGGGGCGAAGGGAAAAACTGTTTTTT	CASSEDRGRREKLFF
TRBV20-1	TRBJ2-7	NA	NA	TGCAGTGCTAGAGAGATCCGGGACTTGGCGGGTTACTTC	CSAREIRDLAGYF